This T cell receptor beta chain was recorded in a study of human T cells and chemical hapten exposure. Study summary: TCR yields per sample varied mostly from small pooled library volume differences.

The study's findings and limits: Donors were affected by alopecia, so their immune reaction might vary from that of healthy individuals.

This clonotype appeared many times. Antigen unknown. There are 13 residues in the CDR3. V gave up 4 bases and J gave up 9 bases; unmatched junction bases: 6. The germline V gene encodes CDR1 SGHTA and CDR2 FQGTGA. Specified time point: patch test 2, 6 weeks after DPC sensitization. As to treatment: therapeutic diphenylcyclopropenone sensitization with weekly scalp DPC. Source study methods: Sampled TCR counts reached a median of approximately 100,000 per sample, with values ranging from about 23,224 to 700,000. From the RACE reads, TCRdb called clonotypes with MiXCR, one entry per CDR3 protein. The V and J calls shown here were made by TCRdb, not taken from the authors' results. The sample holds about 140,000 distinct CDR3 sequences; approximately 10% are singletons and the top ten take less than 1.5%.

The receptor comes from a woman between 45 and 60 years old with alopecia areata. Some clones in this sample may be carry-over from other donors' samples. The J gene is TRBJ2-1, the V gene TRBV7-3, with 7 bases aligning to TRBD2. The sequenced sample was whole blood, obtained in connection with sensitization to the hapten diphenylcyclopropenone (DPC). The CDR3 bases are TGTGCCAGCAGCTCTGGCAGGGAGGGTGAGCAGTTCTTC. Translating it yields CASSSGREGEQFF.